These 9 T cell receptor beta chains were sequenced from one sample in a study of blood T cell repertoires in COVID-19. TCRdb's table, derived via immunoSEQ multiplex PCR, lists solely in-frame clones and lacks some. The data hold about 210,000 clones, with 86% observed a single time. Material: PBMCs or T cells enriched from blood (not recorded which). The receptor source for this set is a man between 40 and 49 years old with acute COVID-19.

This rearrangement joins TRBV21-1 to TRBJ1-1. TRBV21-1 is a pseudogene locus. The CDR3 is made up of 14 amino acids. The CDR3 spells CASSKIGGCTEAFF. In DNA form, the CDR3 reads TGTGCCAGCAGCAAAATTGGAGGGTGCACTGAAGCTTTCTTT.

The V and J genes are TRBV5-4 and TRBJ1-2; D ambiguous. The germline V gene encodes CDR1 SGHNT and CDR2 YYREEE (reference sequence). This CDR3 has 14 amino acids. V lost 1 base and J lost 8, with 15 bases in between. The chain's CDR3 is CASSLKVTLEGYTF. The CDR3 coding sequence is TGTGCCAGCAGCTTGAAGGTGACCCTGGAGGGCTACACCTTC.

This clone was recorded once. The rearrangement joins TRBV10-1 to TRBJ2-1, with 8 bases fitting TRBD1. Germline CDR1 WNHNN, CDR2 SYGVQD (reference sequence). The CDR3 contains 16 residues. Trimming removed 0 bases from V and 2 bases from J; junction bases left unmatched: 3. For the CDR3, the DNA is TGCGCCAGCAGTGAGTCCGACAGGGGTACCTACAATGAGCAGTTCTTC. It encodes CASSESDRGTYNEQFF.

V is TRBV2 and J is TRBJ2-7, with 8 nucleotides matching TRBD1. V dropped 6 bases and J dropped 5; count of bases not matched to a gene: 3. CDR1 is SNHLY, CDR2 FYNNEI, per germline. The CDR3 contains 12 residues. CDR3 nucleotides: TGTGCCAGCAGGGTACAGGGGGACGAGCAGTACTTC. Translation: CASRVQGDEQYF.

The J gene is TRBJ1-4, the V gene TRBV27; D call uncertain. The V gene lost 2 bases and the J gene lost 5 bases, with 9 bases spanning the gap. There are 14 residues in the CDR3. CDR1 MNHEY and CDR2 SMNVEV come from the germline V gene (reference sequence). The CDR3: CASSLGLRNEKLFF. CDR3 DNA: TGTGCCAGCAGTTTAGGACTGAGGAATGAAAAACTGTTTTTT.

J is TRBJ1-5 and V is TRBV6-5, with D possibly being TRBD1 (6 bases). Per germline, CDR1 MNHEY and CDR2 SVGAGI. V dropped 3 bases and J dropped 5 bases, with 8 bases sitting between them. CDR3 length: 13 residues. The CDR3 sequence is CASSYSGDQPQHF. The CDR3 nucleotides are TGTGCCAGCAGTTATTCAGGGGATCAGCCCCAGCATTTT.

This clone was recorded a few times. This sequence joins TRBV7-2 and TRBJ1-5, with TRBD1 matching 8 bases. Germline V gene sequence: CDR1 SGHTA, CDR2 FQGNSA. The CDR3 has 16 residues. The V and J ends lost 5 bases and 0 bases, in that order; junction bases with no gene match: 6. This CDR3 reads CASSVGTGYSNQPQHF. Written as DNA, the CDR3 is TGTGCCAGCAGCGTAGGGACAGGATATAGCAATCAGCCCCAGCATTTT.

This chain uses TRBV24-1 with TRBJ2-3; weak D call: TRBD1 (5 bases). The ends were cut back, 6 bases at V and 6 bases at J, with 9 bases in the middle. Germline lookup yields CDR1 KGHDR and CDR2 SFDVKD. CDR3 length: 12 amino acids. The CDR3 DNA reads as TGTGCCACCAGTTCGGCAGGGGATACGCAGTATTTT. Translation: CATSSAGDTQYF.

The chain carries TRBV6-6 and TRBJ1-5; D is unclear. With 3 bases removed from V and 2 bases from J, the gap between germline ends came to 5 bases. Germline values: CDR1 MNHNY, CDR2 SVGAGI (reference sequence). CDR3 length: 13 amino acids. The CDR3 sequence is CASSYPGNQPQHF. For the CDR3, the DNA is TGTGCCAGCAGTTATCCAGGCAATCAGCCCCAGCATTTT.